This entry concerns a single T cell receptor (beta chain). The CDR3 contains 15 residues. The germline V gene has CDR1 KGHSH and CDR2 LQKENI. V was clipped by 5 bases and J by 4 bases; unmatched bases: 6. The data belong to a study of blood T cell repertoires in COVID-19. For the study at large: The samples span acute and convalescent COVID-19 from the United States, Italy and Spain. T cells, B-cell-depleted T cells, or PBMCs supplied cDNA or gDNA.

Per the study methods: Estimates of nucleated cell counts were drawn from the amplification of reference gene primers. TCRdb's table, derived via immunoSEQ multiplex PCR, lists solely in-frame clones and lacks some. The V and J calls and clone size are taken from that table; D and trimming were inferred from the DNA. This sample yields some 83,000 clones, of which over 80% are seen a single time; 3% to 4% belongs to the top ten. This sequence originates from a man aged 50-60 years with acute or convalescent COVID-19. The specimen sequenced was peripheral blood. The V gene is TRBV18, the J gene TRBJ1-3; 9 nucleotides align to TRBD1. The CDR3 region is CASSAGTGIGNTIYF. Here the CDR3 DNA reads TGTGCCAGCTCAGCCGGGACAGGGATAGGAAACACCATATATTTT.